A single sample gave rise to the 26 T cell receptor beta chains below, sequenced in a study of blood T cell repertoires in COVID-19. Using immunoSEQ multiplex PCR, the repertoire was profiled, and TCRdb retains in-frame clones only, with some absent. This table has hundreds of thousands of clones, approximately 84% appearing once. Sequencing used PBMCs or T cells enriched from blood (not recorded which). Receptors originate from a woman between 35 and 50 years old with acute COVID-19.

This sequence joins TRBV5-1 and TRBJ1-2; TRBD1 matches at 9 bases. This CDR3 is built from 14 residues. CDR1 and CDR2 from the germline V gene are SGHRS and YFSETQ. J lost 3 bases, V lost 1 base, and 1 base had no gene match. The CDR3 sequence: CASSLTGGYYGYTF. In DNA form, the CDR3 reads TGCGCCAGCAGCTTGACAGGGGGCTACTATGGCTACACCTTC.

The chain uses TRBV29-1 and TRBJ2-7, with 8 positions matching TRBD1. Germline CDR1 SQVTM, CDR2 ANQGSEA. V lost 3 bases to trimming and J lost 4 bases; unmatched junction nucleotides: 8. The CDR3 length is 14 residues. The CDR3 nucleotides are TGCAGCGTTGAGGCCCCAGGGGGCGTTTACGAGCAGTACTTC. Encoded protein: CSVEAPGGVYEQYF.

This chain connects TRBV3-1 (or the pseudogene TRBV3-2) to TRBJ1-5; D may be TRBD1 (6 bases). This CDR3 comprises 14 residues. V lost 5 bases and J 4 bases, leaving 12 bases between the germline ends. From germline, CDR1 is LGHDT and CDR2 YNNKEL (reference sequence). The CDR3, as DNA: TGTGCCAGCAGCAGGACAGTCATGAATCAGCCCCAGCATTTT. Amino acid sequence: CASSRTVMNQPQHF.

The CDR3 DNA follows: TGTGCCAGCAGCGGAAAGACAGGGCACACTGAAGCTTTCTTT. Its protein is CASSGKTGHTEAFF. The V gene is TRBV9, the J gene TRBJ1-1, with TRBD1 identical over 7 bases. This CDR3 has 14 amino acids. Trimming took 3 bases from V and 3 from J; bases not matched to a gene: 5. Per germline, CDR1 SGDLS and CDR2 YYNGEE.

The chain is built from TRBV3-1 (or the pseudogene TRBV3-2) and TRBJ2-7; TRBD2 aligns across 9 bases. V shed 4 bases and J 2 bases; nucleotides not matched to a gene: 6. Germline V gives CDR1 LGHDT, CDR2 YNNKEL (reference sequence). This CDR3 region has 15 residues. The DNA for the CDR3 is TGTGCCAGCAGCCCTCCCGGGACTAGCCCCTACGAGCAGTACTTC. Translated, it gives CASSPPGTSPYEQYF.

CDR3 DNA sequence: TGTGCCAGTAGTAATCTCGGGACAGCCTCCTACGAGCAGTACTTC. It specifies CASSNLGTASYEQYF. J is TRBJ2-7 and V is TRBV19; 7 bases are shared with TRBD1. Germline trimming cut 4 bases from V and 0 bases from J; bases unmatched to any gene: 6. CDR3 size: 15 residues. Germline CDR1 and CDR2: LNHDA and SQIVND (reference sequence).

The chain couples TRBV19 to TRBJ2-2; TRBD2 agrees at 11 bases. With V trimmed by 6 bases and J by 6 bases, 12 bases remained unmatched. There are 17 residues in the CDR3. CDR1 is LNHDA, CDR2 SQIVND, per germline (reference sequence). CDR3 nucleotide sequence: TGTGCCAGTAGCCCTCGGGGGGTAGCGGGAGGGCCCGGGGAGCTGTTTTTT. It codes for CASSPRGVAGGPGELFF.

The V and J genes are TRBV12-5 and TRBJ2-7, with 11 positions matching TRBD2. Germline values: CDR1 LGHNT, CDR2 FRNRAP. Trimming removed 4 bases from V and 3 bases from J; junction bases left unmatched: 11. CDR3 length: 17 amino acids. CDR3 DNA: TGTGCTAGTGGTTCGAGTTCCGGGACTAGCGGAAACTACGAGCAGTACTTC. This codes for CASGSSSGTSGNYEQYF.

This chain connects TRBV30 to TRBJ2-3, with TRBD2 matching over 11 bases. The V and J ends lost 1 base and 3 bases, in that order; junction bases with no gene match: 3. The CDR3 contains 15 residues. Germline-derived CDR1 and CDR2 are GTSNPN and SVGIG (reference sequence). In DNA form, the CDR3 reads TGTGCCTGGAGTGCACTAGCGGGAGCTACAGATACGCAGTATTTT. Encoded protein: CAWSALAGATDTQYF.

CDR3 protein: CAISDRGRLGEQPQHF. CDR3 bases: TGTGCCATCAGTGACAGGGGGCGGCTGGGTGAACAGCCCCAGCATTTT. The chain combines TRBV10-3 with TRBJ1-5, with 8 bases identical to TRBD1. V lost 3 bases, J lost 7 bases, and 11 bases stayed unmatched. Germline CDR1 reads ENHRY; CDR2 reads SYGVKD. CDR3 length equals 16 residues.

J is TRBJ1-1 and V is TRBV5-1, with 7 nucleotides matching TRBD1. The J segment lost 4 bases and the V segment lost 0 bases, leaving 3 bases of the junction unmatched. Germline values: CDR1 SGHRS, CDR2 YFSETQ. This CDR3 comprises 14 residues. CDR3 in amino acids: CASSLAGGSTEAFF. The CDR3 DNA sequence: TGCGCCAGCAGCTTGGCAGGGGGTAGCACTGAAGCTTTCTTT.

V gene TRBV11-2 combines with J gene TRBJ2-7, with D unresolved. Trimming took off 5 bases at V and 5 bases at J, with 19 bases between the two ends. This CDR3 region has 15 residues. Germline-derived CDR1 and CDR2 are SGHAT and FQNNGV. CDR3 DNA: TGTGCCAGCAGCCAATACTCCACCTCAGGAAACGAGCAGTACTTC. This translates into CASSQYSTSGNEQYF.

This chain links TRBV10-2 with TRBJ2-3; 7 positions agree with TRBD2. Trimming cost V 4 bases and J 0 bases; bases outside gene matches: 7. This CDR3 has 16 residues. Germline lookup yields CDR1 WSHSY and CDR2 SAAADI. The CDR3, as DNA: TGCGCCAGCAGTGGCCTTTCTAGCGGTAGCACAGATACGCAGTATTTT. Protein sequence: CASSGLSSGSTDTQYF.

The rearrangement uses TRBV9 and TRBJ2-1, with 7 bases that match TRBD1. Germline V gene data show CDR1 as SGDLS and CDR2 as YYNGEE. The CDR3 covers 15 residues. J was trimmed by 3 bases and V by 4 bases; bases with no gene match: 7. In nucleotides, the CDR3 is TGTGCCAGCAGCCCTACAGGGGCAGGCTACAATGAGCAGTTCTTC. Amino acid sequence: CASSPTGAGYNEQFF.

This sequence joins TRBV7-9 and TRBJ2-1, with a weak D call TRBD2 (6 bases). The V end was cut by 5 bases, the J end by 5 bases, with 13 bases between. The CDR3 covers 14 residues. Germline V lookup: CDR1 SEHNR, CDR2 FQNEAQ (reference sequence). The CDR3 DNA sequence: TGTGCCAGCAGCAGAGGCGGGGACCACAATGAGCAGTTCTTC. It encodes CASSRGGDHNEQFF.

The chain joins TRBV2 to TRBJ2-7, with 11 bases that match TRBD2. In germline, CDR1 is SNHLY, CDR2 FYNNEI. J lost 5 bases, V lost 6 bases, and 3 bases had no gene match. The length of the CDR3 is 13 residues. The CDR3 loop is CASRLAGDDEQYF. The CDR3 DNA is TGTGCCAGCAGACTAGCGGGAGATGACGAGCAGTACTTC.

V is TRBV13 and J is TRBJ1-2; D is possibly TRBD1 (6 bases). This CDR3 has 14 residues. The ends were cut back, 5 bases at V and 8 bases at J, with 18 bases in the middle. Germline lookup yields CDR1 PRHDT and CDR2 FYEKMQ (reference sequence). DNA for the CDR3: TGTGCCAGCAGCGCCGCGGACAGCTATTTCGGCTACACCTTC. Protein sequence: CASSAADSYFGYTF.

This clone was picked up one time. The chain combines TRBV7-6 with TRBJ2-2; 7 bases are shared with TRBD2. The CDR3 has 16 amino acids. The V and J ends lost 0 bases and 5 bases, in that order; junction bases with no gene match: 6. CDR1 and CDR2 (germline): SGHVS, FNYEAQ. CDR3 in amino acids: CASSLAPGGNTGELFF. The CDR3, as DNA: TGTGCCAGCAGCTTAGCCCCGGGAGGAAATACCGGGGAGCTGTTTTTT.

V usage is TRBV3-1 (or the pseudogene TRBV3-2) and J usage is TRBJ1-4; D is ambiguous. There are 13 residues in the CDR3. The V end was cut by 4 bases, the J end by 8 bases, with 11 bases between. The V gene's germline CDR1 is LGHDT and CDR2 YNNKEL (reference sequence). CDR3 nucleotides: TGTGCCAGCAGCCTCAATACGGGGGAAAAACTGTTTTTT. This translates into CASSLNTGEKLFF.

The DNA for the CDR3 is TGCAGCGTTGTGTTCAGGGTTGGCTACACCTTC. Translating gives CSVVFRVGYTF. The gene calls are TRBV29-1 and TRBJ1-2; possibly TRBD1 for D (5 bases). Trimming stripped 4 bases from V and 7 bases from J, with 10 bases between. The germline CDR1 and CDR2 sequences are SQVTM and ANQGSEA. The CDR3 sequence is 11 residues long.

Concerning this clone: Additional DNA sequences in this sample encode the identical CDR3. The chain combines TRBV12-3 or TRBV12-4 with TRBJ1-2; no clear D. The length of the CDR3 is 13 residues. V lost 3 bases, J lost 2 bases, and 7 bases lay in between. The CDR3 DNA reads TGTGCCAGCAGTTTGTCGGGGAACTATGGCTACACCTTC. It specifies CASSLSGNYGYTF.

The chain couples TRBV4-2 to TRBJ2-2; TRBD2 matches 15 bases. Looked up from germline, CDR1 is LGHNA and CDR2 is YNFKEQ. This CDR3 has 17 amino acids. Trimming at V came to 4 bases and at J to 7 bases, leaving 7 bases not matched to a gene. The CDR3 reads CASSPGLAGGLVGELFF. The CDR3 coding sequence is TGTGCCAGCAGCCCCGGACTAGCGGGAGGGCTGGTCGGGGAGCTGTTTTTT.

The V gene is TRBV2, the J gene TRBJ2-7; D is possibly TRBD1 (6 bases). CDR1 SNHLY and CDR2 FYNNEI come from the germline V gene. The germline V and J ends were trimmed by 8 bases and 4 bases, with 15 bases remaining between them. This CDR3 comprises 13 residues. CDR3 DNA: TGTGCCAGCGGGACACGGAGTTTTTACGAGCAGTACTTC. This gives the protein CASGTRSFYEQYF. Filled out from reference TRBV2 and TRBJ2-7, the complete variable domain reads EPEVTQTPSHQVTQMGQEVILRCVPISNHLYFYWYRQILGQKVEFLVSFYNNEISEKSEIFDDQFSVERPDGSNFTLKIRSTKLEDSAMYFCASGTRSFYEQYFGPGTRLTVT.

CDR3 in DNA: TGTGCCAGTAGCGGGCTAAGCGGCTCCTACGAGCAGTACTTC. Protein product: CASSGLSGSYEQYF. The chain carries TRBV19 and TRBJ2-7; possibly TRBD2 for D (5 bases). Germline V gives CDR1 LNHDA, CDR2 SQIVND (reference sequence). CDR3 length: 14 residues. The V end was cut by 6 bases, the J end by 0 bases, with 12 bases between.

The J gene is TRBJ1-1, the V gene TRBV19; maybe TRBD1 (5 bases). CDR1 is LNHDA and CDR2 is SQIVND in the germline V gene (reference sequence). V lost 5 bases and J 2 bases, leaving 15 bases between the germline ends. The CDR3 spans 15 residues. CDR3 protein: CASSPLWQGNTEAFF. CDR3 DNA: TGTGCCAGTAGTCCTCTTTGGCAGGGCAACACTGAAGCTTTCTTT.

The chain carries TRBV7-6 and TRBJ2-1; 10 nucleotides align to TRBD1. Germline V gene lookup returns CDR1 SGHVS and CDR2 FNYEAQ. V gave up 5 bases and J gave up 6 bases; unmatched junction bases: 7. The CDR3 contains 15 residues. The CDR3 nucleotides are TGTGCCAGCAGCGTAGGGACAGGGGAAGGCAATGAGCAGTTCTTC. This sequence encodes CASSVGTGEGNEQFF. The variable domain in full, completed from reference TRBV7-6 and TRBJ2-1, reads GAGVSQSPRYKVTKRGQDVALRCDPISGHVSLYWYRQALGQGPEFLTYFNYEAQQDKSGLPNDRFSAERPEGSISTLTIQRTEQRDSAMYRCASSVGTGEGNEQFFGPGTRLTVL.